This TCR beta chain was identified during a study of cytomegalovirus exposure and HLA in healthy donors. General study results and limits: Later work associated over 15,000 TCR beta sequences with HLA alleles at 0.05 false discovery rate. An ancestry cluster, one associated with Asian ancestry, reportedly showed fewer N-insertions than the approximately 650-donor mean in a later analysis.

This clone was recorded only once. Its antigen is unidentified. The germline V gene has CDR1 SGHAT and CDR2 FQNNGV. V lost 5 bases and J lost 1, with 10 bases in between. This CDR3 has 14 residues. The primer mix had 60 Vbeta and 13 Jbeta primers. Assay used: immunoSEQ multiplex PCR; TCRdb lists only in-frame clones, some missing. The sample comprises roughly 110,000 clones, approximately 76% of which are singletons, and approximately 2% rests with the top ten. The rearrangement links TRBV11-2 to TRBJ2-3, with D possibly being TRBD1 (5 bases). The specimen was PBMCs. The TCR sequence derives from a man aged 18 to 35 in good health and CMV-seronegative. The CDR3 loop reads CASSLGARTDTQYF. For the CDR3, the DNA is TGTGCCAGCAGCCTAGGGGCGCGCACAGATACGCAGTATTTT.